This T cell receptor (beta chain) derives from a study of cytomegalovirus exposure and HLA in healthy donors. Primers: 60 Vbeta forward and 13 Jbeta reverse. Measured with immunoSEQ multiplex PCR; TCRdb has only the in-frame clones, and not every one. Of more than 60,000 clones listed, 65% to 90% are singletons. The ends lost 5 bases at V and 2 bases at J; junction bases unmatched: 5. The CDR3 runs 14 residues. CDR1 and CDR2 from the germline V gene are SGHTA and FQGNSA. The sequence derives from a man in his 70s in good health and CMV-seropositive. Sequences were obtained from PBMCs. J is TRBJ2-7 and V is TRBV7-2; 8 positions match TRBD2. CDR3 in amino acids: CASSPGTRTYEQYF. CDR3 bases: TGTGCCAGCAGCCCAGGGACTAGGACCTACGAGCAGTACTTC.